This T cell receptor beta chain was sequenced for a study of regulatory T cells in long-lasting Graves disease. Time point: newly diagnosed GD, antithyroid drugs for less than 3 months. Extracted RNA from PBMCs served as the source of the TCR library. Construction of the TCR beta libraries employed iRepertoire HTBI primers in conjunction with Arm-PCR of CDR3 regions. TCRdb passed the multiplex PCR reads through MiXCR, listing each CDR3 protein once. The sample has roughly 520,000 distinct CDR3 sequences, approximately 12% seen once. Germline V lookup: CDR1 MNHEY, CDR2 SVGEGT. The CDR3 is made up of 18 amino acids. V lost 0 bases and J lost 7; bases outside the gene matches: 13. This clonotype was picked up many times. This same sample was also part of a study on T cells in Graves' hyperthyroidism and ophthalmopathy.

This clonotype was obtained from a woman aged 25 to 39 with Graves disease. The sequenced sample was peripheral blood mononuclear cells (PBMCs), obtained at new diagnosis, from a patient treated with antithyroid drugs. The chain links TRBV6-2 or TRBV6-3 to TRBJ2-3, with 10 bases matching TRBD2. The CDR3 is CASSYSTVLAGAVNTQYF. CDR3 DNA: TGTGCCAGCAGTTACTCGACTGTGCTAGCGGGAGCCGTCAATACGCAGTATTTT.